The 30 T cell receptor beta chains given below trace back to one sample, sequenced in a study of vaccination and CD4 T cells after COVID-19. Sequenced with the Oncomine TCR Beta short-read assay was DNA taken from cultured CD4+ T cells. One entry per CDR3 protein, called by TCRdb with MiXCR from the PCR reads. Of about 12,000 distinct CDR3 sequences listed, approximately 60% are singletons. Indicated treatment: approximately 10-day PBMC culture with coronavirus spike peptide pools or control peptides (ViraFEST assay). The antigens of these receptors remain unknown. The sequenced sample was CD4+ T cells from blood, cultured in vitro. These receptors all come from a human donor who had recovered from COVID-19.

The CDR3 DNA reads TGCAGTGCCCAGGGACAGGGGGCTGTCTACGAGCAGTACTTC. Residues: CSAQGQGAVYEQYF. The chain links TRBV20-1 to TRBJ2-7; 12 bases match TRBD1. CDR1 DFQATT and CDR2 SNEGSKA come from the germline V gene (reference sequence). The CDR3 totals 14 residues. The junction had 6 bases not matched to a gene; V was cut back by 6 bases and J by 3 bases.

This clonotype was found a few times. The chain recombines TRBV10-3 with TRBJ2-1, with D possibly being TRBD1 or TRBD2 (6 bases each). Trimming stripped 4 bases from V and 8 bases from J, with 15 bases between. The CDR3 length is 14 residues. CDR1 is ENHRY and CDR2 is SYGVKD in the germline V gene. The CDR3 bases are TGTGCCATCAGTGGGGCAAAGGGGGGCGATGAGCAGTTCTTC. It translates to CAISGAKGGDEQFF.

V gene TRBV27 combines with J gene TRBJ2-1; TRBD2 matches at 13 bases. Germline CDR1 MNHEY, CDR2 SMNVEV (reference sequence). V gave up 6 bases and J gave up 0 bases; unmatched junction bases: 14. There are 20 residues in the CDR3. The CDR3 DNA is TGTGCCAGCAGCGTCCCGGGACTAGCGGGATCACTTAGCTCCTACAATGAGCAGTTCTTC. As protein: CASSVPGLAGSLSSYNEQFF.

The J gene is TRBJ2-3, the V gene TRBV7-2; D perhaps matches TRBD1 (5 bases). The germline gives CDR1 SGHTA, CDR2 FQGNSA. Trimming pared 5 bases from V and 4 bases from J, leaving 10 bases between. This CDR3 has 13 amino acids. The CDR3 DNA follows: TGTGCCAGCAGCACAGGAGCCGCAGATACGCAGTATTTT. Translating it yields CASSTGAADTQYF. The full variable domain, its missing parts supplied by reference TRBV7-2 and TRBJ2-3, is GAGVSQSPSNKVTEKGKDVELRCDPISGHTALYWYRQSLGQGLEFLIYFQGNSAPDKSGLPSDRFSAERTGGSVSTLTIQRTQQEDSAVYLCASSTGAADTQYFGPGTRLTVL.

The sample holds one count of this clonotype. The chain carries TRBV24-1 and TRBJ2-3, with 8 bases identical to TRBD1. The length of the CDR3 is 16 residues. Germline V gene sequence: CDR1 KGHDR, CDR2 SFDVKD. The V gene end was trimmed by 4 bases and the J gene end by 6 bases; junction bases not matched to a gene: 11. In DNA, the CDR3 is TGTGCCACCAGTGACCAGAAAACAGGGGGTGGGGATACGCAGTATTTT. Protein product: CATSDQKTGGGDTQYF.

The chain joins TRBV30 to TRBJ1-3, with 7 nucleotides matching TRBD1. This CDR3 is built from 14 residues. V gave up 4 bases and J gave up 7 bases; unmatched junction bases: 10. Germline V CDR1 and CDR2: GTSNPN, SVGIG (reference sequence). The chain's CDR3 is CAWIWGRGKNTIYF. The CDR3 bases are TGTGCCTGGATTTGGGGCAGGGGGAAGAACACCATATATTTT.

The chain links TRBV10-3 to TRBJ2-1; weak D call: TRBD2 (5 bases). This CDR3 has 13 residues. The germline CDR1 and CDR2 sequences are ENHRY and SYGVKD. V was trimmed by 3 bases and J by 8 bases, leaving 11 bases between them. In nucleotides, the CDR3 is TGTGCCATCAGTGATGCGGGTAGCTATGAGCAGTTCTTC. Translated: CAISDAGSYEQFF.

This sequence joins TRBV7-8 and TRBJ1-5, with 7 bases that match TRBD1. CDR1 is SGHVS, CDR2 FQNEAQ, per germline. This CDR3 comprises 15 residues. With V trimmed by 5 bases and J by 7 bases, 11 bases remained unmatched. This chain's CDR3 is CASSLSGQVGQPQHF. CDR3 in DNA: TGTGCCAGCAGCCTTAGCGGACAGGTGGGACAGCCCCAGCATTTT.

The V call is TRBV30, the J call TRBJ2-5; possible D gene TRBD1, 6 bases. CDR3 length equals 13 residues. The V end lost 3 bases, the J end lost 10 bases, and 18 bases lay between the germline ends. Looked up from germline, CDR1 is GTSNPN and CDR2 is SVGIG (reference sequence). DNA for the CDR3: TGTGCCTGGAGACTAACTTGGACAGAGGGCCAGTACTTC. Amino acids: CAWRLTWTEGQYF.

This clonotype has a single count. V and J are TRBV7-9 and TRBJ2-5; tentatively, D is TRBD1 or TRBD2 (5 bases each). V lost 7 bases and J 5 bases, leaving 11 bases between the germline ends. CDR3 length equals 12 residues. The germline V gene has CDR1 SEHNR and CDR2 FQNEAQ (reference sequence). This chain's CDR3 is CASKDEGETQYF. The CDR3 DNA reads as TGTGCCAGCAAGGACGAGGGGGAGACCCAGTACTTC.

This sequence joins TRBV24-1 and TRBJ2-7; a possible D gene is TRBD2 (5 bases). The CDR3 loop spans 13 amino acids. V gave up 1 base and J gave up 9 bases, with 12 bases separating them. Per germline, CDR1 KGHDR and CDR2 SFDVKD. The CDR3 DNA reads TGTGCCACCAGTGATTTTACCGGGGAAGGGCAGTACTTC. Residues: CATSDFTGEGQYF.

A few counts support this clonotype. The gene calls are TRBV6-1 and TRBJ2-7; the D is unclear. The germline CDR1 and CDR2 sequences are MNHNS and SASEGT. This CDR3 has 13 amino acids. Trimming removed 5 bases at V and 2 bases at J, with 10 bases between. The CDR3 coding sequence is TGTGCCAGCAGTAGTAATAACGCCTACGAGCAGTACTTC. Protein: CASSSNNAYEQYF.

V usage is TRBV28 and J usage is TRBJ1-2; 10 bases line up with TRBD1. Trimming at V came to 6 bases and at J to 3 bases, leaving 7 bases not matched to a gene. The CDR3 extends over 15 amino acids. CDR1 is MDHEN, CDR2 SYDVKM, per germline. CDR3 loop: CASSGTGDSDYGYTF. The CDR3 DNA reads as TGTGCCAGCAGCGGGACAGGGGACAGCGACTATGGCTACACCTTC.

The CDR3 nucleotides are TGTGCCAGCAGGACCAGTCAAGGACAAAACACTGAAGCTTTCTTT. It yields the protein CASRTSQGQNTEAFF. This chain connects TRBV27 to TRBJ1-1, with D perhaps TRBD1 (5 bases). Germline CDR1 is MNHEY and CDR2 is SMNVEV (reference sequence). Trimming left V 6 bases short and J 2 bases short, with 16 bases between. This CDR3 region has 15 residues.

This chain joins TRBV4-1 and TRBJ2-5; 13 positions agree with TRBD2. V gave up 3 bases and J gave up 4 bases; unmatched junction bases: 8. The CDR3 is 17 amino acids. Germline CDR1 is MGHRA and CDR2 is YSYEKL. The CDR3 DNA reads as TGCGCCAGCAGCCACGAGGGACTAGCGGGACGGGGAGAGACCCAGTACTTC. Translated: CASSHEGLAGRGETQYF.

The chain uses TRBV5-8 and TRBJ1-6; D is unclear. Looked up from germline, CDR1 is SGHTS and CDR2 is YDEGEE. There are 15 residues in the CDR3. V shed 1 base and J shed 7 bases, with 12 bases lying between them. CDR3 nucleotides: TGTGCCAGCAGCTTGCAGCGGGGTCCAAATTCACCCCTCCACTTT. It encodes CASSLQRGPNSPLHF.

The V and J genes are TRBV7-9 and TRBJ2-7, with 8 bases that match TRBD1. Germline CDR1 is SEHNR and CDR2 is FQNEAQ (reference sequence). V dropped 6 bases and J dropped 5; count of bases not matched to a gene: 6. The CDR3 is made up of 13 amino acids. CDR3 sequence reads: CASRRTGRDEQYF. The CDR3 nucleotides are TGTGCCAGCAGACGGACAGGGCGCGACGAGCAGTACTTC.

This clonotype was picked up a small number of times. The V gene is TRBV6-5, the J gene TRBJ1-2; D might be TRBD1 (6 bases). Germline CDR1 MNHEY, CDR2 SVGAGI. The CDR3 contains 16 residues. Deletions cut 0 bases from V and 4 bases from J, with 15 bases between. CDR3 residues: CASSYSMGGLGYGYTF. DNA for the CDR3: TGTGCCAGCAGTTACTCGATGGGGGGGCTGGGCTATGGCTACACCTTC.

Judged by abundance, this clonotype is medium-sized (0.01 to 0.1%). The chain combines TRBV11-2 with TRBJ1-1; D may be TRBD1 (5 bases). The V end was cut by 2 bases, the J end by 12 bases, with 13 bases between. CDR1 is SGHAT and CDR2 is FQNNGV in the germline V gene. The CDR3 length is 12 residues. This CDR3 is CASSLRVGGTFF. CDR3 coding DNA: TGTGCCAGCAGCTTAAGAGTCGGGGGAACTTTCTTT.

This chain joins TRBV4-2 and TRBJ2-2; 7 bases map to TRBD1. The V and J ends lost 0 bases and 3 bases, in that order; junction bases with no gene match: 1. Looked up from germline, CDR1 is LGHNA and CDR2 is YNFKEQ. The CDR3 sequence is 15 residues long. The CDR3 nucleotides read TGTGCCAGCAGCCAAGAGACAGGGCACACCGGGGAGCTGTTTTTT. Residues: CASSQETGHTGELFF.

The chain uses TRBV5-6 and TRBJ2-1; unclear D gene. The CDR3 runs to 12 residues. V was shortened by 5 bases and J by 4 bases, with 7 bases between the two germline ends. CDR1 and CDR2 (germline): SGHDT, YYEEEE. The CDR3 reads CASRARYNEQFF. CDR3 bases: TGTGCCAGCAGGGCTAGATACAATGAGCAGTTCTTC.

The chain employs TRBV7-2 and TRBJ2-5; weak D call: TRBD2 (5 bases). In germline, CDR1 is SGHTA, CDR2 FQGNSA. This CDR3 contains 15 residues. Trimming pared 0 bases from V and 4 bases from J, leaving 12 bases between. CDR3 amino acids: CASSLAWEGGETQYF. Here the CDR3 DNA reads TGTGCCAGCAGCTTAGCCTGGGAAGGAGGAGAGACCCAGTACTTC. The whole variable domain, filled in from reference TRBV7-2 and TRBJ2-5, reads GAGVSQSPSNKVTEKGKDVELRCDPISGHTALYWYRQSLGQGLEFLIYFQGNSAPDKSGLPSDRFSAERTGGSVSTLTIQRTQQEDSAVYLCASSLAWEGGETQYFGPGTRLLVL.

The sample holds a few counts of this clonotype. The J gene is TRBJ2-3, the V gene TRBV7-9; TRBD2 might be the D (5 bases). Germline CDR1 and CDR2: SEHNR and FQNEAQ (reference sequence). This CDR3 has 15 residues. Trimming shortened V by 8 bases and J by 1 base, and 16 bases separated the two germline ends. CDR3 loop: CASSGGARGTDTQYF. In DNA form, the CDR3 reads TGTGCCAGCTCTGGAGGCGCCCGGGGCACAGATACGCAGTATTTT.

This clonotype was seen a single time. The chain employs TRBV5-8 and TRBJ2-2; TRBD1 or TRBD2 may be the D gene (6 bases each). V shed 4 bases and J shed 4 bases, with 11 bases lying between them. The CDR3 contains 14 residues. Per germline, CDR1 SGHTS and CDR2 YDEGEE. The CDR3, as DNA: TGTGCCAGCAGCCGACTAGGGGGCACCGGGGAGCTGTTTTTT. Translating gives CASSRLGGTGELFF.

The chain employs TRBV10-3 and TRBJ1-6; the D gene is possibly TRBD1 (5 bases). The V end lost 8 bases, the J end lost 7 bases, and 9 bases lay between the germline ends. The CDR3 length is 12 residues. From germline, CDR1 is ENHRY and CDR2 SYGVKD. The CDR3 spells CAIGTGNSPLHF. DNA of the CDR3: TGTGCCATCGGGACGGGGAATTCACCCCTCCACTTT.

V gene TRBV12-3 or TRBV12-4 combines with J gene TRBJ1-2; 7 positions match TRBD1. There are 17 residues in the CDR3. V lost 1 base and J lost 1; bases outside the gene matches: 9. The CDR3 protein is CASSLGSETGFNYGYTF. The CDR3 DNA follows: TGTGCCAGCAGTTTAGGCTCGGAGACAGGGTTTAACTATGGCTACACCTTC.

For the CDR3, the DNA is TGTGCCATCAGTGAGGAGGACAGGGACCTCTCCTACGAGCAGTACTTC. It translates to CAISEEDRDLSYEQYF. J is TRBJ2-7 and V is TRBV10-3; 8 bases agree with TRBD1. The germline V gene encodes CDR1 ENHRY and CDR2 SYGVKD. The CDR3 covers 16 residues. V shed 2 bases, J shed 0 bases, and the junction held 6 bases outside the gene matches.

This clonotype was picked up a small number of times. The chain combines TRBV10-3 with TRBJ1-1; 9 bases align to TRBD1. Per germline, CDR1 ENHRY and CDR2 SYGVKD. V gave up 1 base and J gave up 6 bases; unmatched junction bases: 0. The CDR3 consists of 13 residues. DNA for the CDR3: TGTGCCATCAGTGAGTACAGGGGGCCTGAAGCTTTCTTT. It translates to CAISEYRGPEAFF.

The chain combines TRBV4-1 with TRBJ2-7; the match to TRBD1 covers 8 bases. The CDR3 is 15 residues long. Germline CDR1 reads MGHRA; CDR2 reads YSYEKL. The trim removed 3 bases at V and 5 bases at J, leaving 9 bases unmatched. The CDR3 protein is CASSHFRDRLHEQYF. The CDR3 DNA sequence: TGCGCCAGCAGCCACTTCCGGGACAGGCTTCACGAGCAGTACTTC.

V usage is TRBV27 and J usage is TRBJ2-5, with D perhaps matching TRBD1 or TRBD2 (6 bases each). V lost 5 bases and J 1 base, leaving 11 bases between the germline ends. Germline V gene lookup returns CDR1 MNHEY and CDR2 SMNVEV (reference sequence). The CDR3 length is 14 residues. The CDR3 DNA sequence: TGTGCCAGCAGTCAATGGGGGGCCCAAGAGACCCAGTACTTC. Encoded protein: CASSQWGAQETQYF.